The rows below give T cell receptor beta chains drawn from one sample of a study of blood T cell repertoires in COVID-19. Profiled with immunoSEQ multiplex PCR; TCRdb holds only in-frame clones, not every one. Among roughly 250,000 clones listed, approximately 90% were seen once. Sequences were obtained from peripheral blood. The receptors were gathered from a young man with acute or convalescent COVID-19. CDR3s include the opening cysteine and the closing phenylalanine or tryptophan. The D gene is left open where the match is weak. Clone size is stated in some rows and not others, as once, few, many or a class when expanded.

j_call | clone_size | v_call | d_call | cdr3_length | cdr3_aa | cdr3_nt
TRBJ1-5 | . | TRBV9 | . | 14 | CASSAEDYMQPQHF | TGTGCCAGCAGCGCCGAGGATTACATGCAGCCCCAGCATTTT
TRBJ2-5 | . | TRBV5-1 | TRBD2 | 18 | CASSPRLAGGLGGETQYF | TGCGCCAGCAGCCCCCGACTAGCGGGGGGCCTGGGAGGAGAGACCCAGTACTTC
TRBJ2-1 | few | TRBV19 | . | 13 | CASKETGYNEQFF | TGTGCCAGTAAGGAGACAGGCTACAATGAGCAGTTCTTC
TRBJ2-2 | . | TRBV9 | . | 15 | CASSVGGLGTGELFF | TGTGCCAGCAGCGTAGGCGGGTTGGGGACCGGGGAGCTGTTTTTT
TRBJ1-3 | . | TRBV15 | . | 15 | CATSLLGGGGNTIYF | TGTGCCACCAGCCTTTTAGGGGGGGGAGGAAACACCATATATTTT
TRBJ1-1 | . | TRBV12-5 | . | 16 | CASGLVGVTRITEAFF | TGTGCTAGTGGTTTGGTCGGGGTAACTAGGATCACTGAAGCTTTCTTT
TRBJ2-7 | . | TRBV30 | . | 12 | CAWMPTAYEQYF | TGTGCCTGGATGCCGACAGCCTACGAGCAGTACTTC
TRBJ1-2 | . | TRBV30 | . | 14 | CAWSLRLSGGGYTF | TGTGCCTGGAGTCTACGGCTCAGCGGGGGTGGCTACACCTTC
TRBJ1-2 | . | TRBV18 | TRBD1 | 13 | CASSPGQGRGYTF | TGTGCCAGCTCACCTGGACAGGGCCGCGGCTACACCTTC
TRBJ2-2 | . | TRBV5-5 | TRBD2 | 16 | CASSWGSGIDTGELFF | TGTGCCAGCAGCTGGGGCAGCGGGATCGACACCGGGGAGCTGTTTTTT
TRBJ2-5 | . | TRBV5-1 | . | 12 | CASRRSQETQYF | TGCGCCAGCAGACGCAGCCAAGAGACCCAGTACTTC
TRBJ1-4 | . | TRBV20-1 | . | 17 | CSASRGPIGPFAEKLFF | TGCAGTGCTAGTAGGGGTCCGATCGGGCCGTTCGCGGAAAAACTGTTTTTT
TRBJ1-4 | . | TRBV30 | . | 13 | CAWTGPAGEKLFF | TGTGCCTGGACGGGCCCCGCGGGTGAAAAACTGTTTTTT
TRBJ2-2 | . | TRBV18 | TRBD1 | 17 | CASSPLRDRRGAGELFF | TGTGCCAGCTCACCCCTCCGGGACAGGCGGGGCGCCGGGGAGCTGTTTTTT
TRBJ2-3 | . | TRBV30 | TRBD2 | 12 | CAWSVSGGSQYF | TGTGCCTGGAGTGTATCGGGGGGTTCGCAGTATTTT
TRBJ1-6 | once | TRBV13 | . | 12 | CASSLGSSPLHF | TGTGCCAGCAGCTTGGGCAGCTCACCCCTCCACTTT
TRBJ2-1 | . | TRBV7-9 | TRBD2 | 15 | CASSFRGRANNEQFF | TGTGCCAGCAGCTTCCGGGGGAGGGCCAACAATGAGCAGTTCTTC
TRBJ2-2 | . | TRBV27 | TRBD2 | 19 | CASSLFRTSEPGSTGELFF | TGTGCCAGCAGTTTATTTCGGACTAGCGAACCGGGGAGCACCGGGGAGCTGTTTTTT
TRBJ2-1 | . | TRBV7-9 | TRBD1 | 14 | CASSQGGQGNEQFF | TGTGCCAGCAGCCAAGGTGGACAGGGAAATGAGCAGTTCTTC
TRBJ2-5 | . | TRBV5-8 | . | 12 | CASSLEGETQYF | TGTGCCAGCAGCTTAGAGGGAGAGACCCAGTACTTC
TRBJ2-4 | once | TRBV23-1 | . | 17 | CASSRSEIDLAKNIQYF | TGCGCCAGCAGTCGCTCCGAAATAGACTTAGCCAAAAACATTCAGTACTTC
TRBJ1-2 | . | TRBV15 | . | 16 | CATSRDGGSGNYGYTF | TGTGCCACCAGCAGAGATGGTGGGTCGGGTAACTATGGCTACACCTTC
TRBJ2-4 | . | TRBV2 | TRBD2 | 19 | CASRPRRRTSGGAENIQYF | TGTGCCAGCAGACCCCGTCGAAGGACTAGCGGGGGGGCTGAAAACATTCAGTACTTC
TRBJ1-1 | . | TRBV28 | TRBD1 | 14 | CASSPGQGGTEAFF | TGTGCCAGCAGTCCAGGACAGGGGGGCACTGAAGCTTTCTTT
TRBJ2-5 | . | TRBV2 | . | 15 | CASSLRNQGIETQYF | TGTGCCAGCAGTCTCCGGAATCAGGGAATTGAGACCCAGTACTTC
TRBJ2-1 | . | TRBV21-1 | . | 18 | CASSKPGLALRSYNEQFF | TGTGCCAGCAGCAAACCGGGACTAGCACTCAGGTCCTACAATGAGCAGTTCTTC
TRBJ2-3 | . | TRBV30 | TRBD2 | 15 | CAWRRGLAGADTQYF | TGTGCCTGGAGGAGGGGGCTAGCGGGAGCAGATACGCAGTATTTT
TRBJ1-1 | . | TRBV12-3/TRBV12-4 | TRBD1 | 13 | CASSPPGQGEAFF | TGTGCCAGCAGTCCACCGGGACAGGGTGAAGCTTTCTTT
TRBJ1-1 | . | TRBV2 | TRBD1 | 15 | CASSPPGQRNTEAFF | TGTGCCAGCAGCCCACCGGGACAGAGGAACACTGAAGCTTTCTTT
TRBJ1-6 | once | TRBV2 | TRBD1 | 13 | CASMIRMDRDFHF | TGTGCCAGCATGATAAGGATGGACAGGGACTTCCACTTT
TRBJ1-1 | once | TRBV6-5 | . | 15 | CASSQGSLLGTEAFF | TGTGCCAGCAGTCAGGGTTCGCTCCTGGGAACTGAAGCTTTCTTT
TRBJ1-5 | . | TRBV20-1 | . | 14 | CSASLQGFNQPQHF | TGCAGTGCTAGTCTCCAGGGCTTCAATCAGCCCCAGCATTTT
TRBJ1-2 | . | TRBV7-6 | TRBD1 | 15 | CASSLLEGAIDGYTF | TGTGCCAGCAGCCTATTGGAGGGGGCGATCGATGGCTACACCTTC
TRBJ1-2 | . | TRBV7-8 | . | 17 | CASSGRGEEFINYGYTF | TGTGCCAGCAGCGGTAGGGGCGAAGAATTCATTAACTATGGCTACACCTTC
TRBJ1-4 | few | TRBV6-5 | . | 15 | CASSYEGGTNEKLFF | TGTGCCAGCAGTTACGAGGGAGGAACTAATGAAAAACTGTTTTTT
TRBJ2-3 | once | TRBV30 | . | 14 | CVITSTESTDTQYF | TGTGTCATCACATCCACGGAGAGTACAGATACGCAGTATTTT
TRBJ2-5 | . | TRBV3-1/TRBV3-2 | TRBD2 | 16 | CASSPLEGGRLETQYF | TGTGCCAGCAGCCCCTTGGAGGGAGGGAGACTAGAGACCCAGTACTTC